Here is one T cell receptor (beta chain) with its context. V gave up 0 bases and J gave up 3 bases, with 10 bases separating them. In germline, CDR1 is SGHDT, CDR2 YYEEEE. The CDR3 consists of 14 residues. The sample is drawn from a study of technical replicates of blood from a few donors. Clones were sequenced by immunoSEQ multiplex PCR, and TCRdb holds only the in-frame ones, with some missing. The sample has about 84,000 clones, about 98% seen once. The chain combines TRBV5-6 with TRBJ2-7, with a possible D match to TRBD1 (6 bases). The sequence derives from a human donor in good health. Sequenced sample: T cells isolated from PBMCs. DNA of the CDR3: TGTGCCAGCAGCTTGGACAGGGTACACTACGAGCAGTACTTC. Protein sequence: CASSLDRVHYEQYF.